What follows are 3 T cell receptor beta chains derived from one specimen sequenced in a study of persistence of HIV-infected CD4 T cells (TCRdb year 2020). These receptors' targets are unknown. The immunoSEQ hsTCRB assay version 4, run in survey mode, was used to sequence TCRbeta repertoires from genomic DNA. Imported from immuneACCESS, the table was reduced by TCRdb to in-frame sequences with V and J called. These copies leave out some clones; in studies compared against another copy, an unresolved V gene accounts for under half, and the cause of the remainder is not known. Counted in this sample were around 28,000 clones; 78% of them appeared once. About 0.75% of the sample is taken by the ten largest. The treatment or condition label, read with the paper, signifies: suppressive antiretroviral therapy. Lysates of CMV-infected fibroblasts at around 10 ug/mL were used to stimulate the cells. Memory populations depleted of antigen-responding cells were obtained by sorting nonresponding CD40L-negative CD69-negative CD45RO-high memory CD4+ T cells.

The source was CD4+ T cells sorted from PBMCs after approximately 19-hour stimulation, collected from a patient who received antiretroviral therapy. The intended sense of this specimen's cell subset or site label: CD40L-CD69- CD45RO-high memory CD4 T cells not responding to CMV lysate. These receptor sequences come from an adult woman with HIV who was CMV-seropositive.

The rearrangement links TRBV5-6 to TRBJ1-2, with 9 positions matching TRBD1. Germline V gene data show CDR1 as SGHDT and CDR2 as YYEEEE. The CDR3 covers 14 residues. The V and J ends lost 2 bases and 7 bases, in that order; junction bases with no gene match: 6. The CDR3 DNA reads as TGTGCCAGCAGCTTATATCGGGACAGGGTTGGCTACACCTTC. Translation gives CASSLYRDRVGYTF.

This chain links TRBV2 with TRBJ2-7, with 8 positions matching TRBD1. The CDR3 has 12 residues. Germline values: CDR1 SNHLY, CDR2 FYNNEI. J gave up 3 bases and V 8 bases, and 3 bases lay outside the gene matches. The CDR3 is CASEQGDYEQYF. In DNA, the CDR3 is TGTGCCAGCGAACAGGGGGACTACGAGCAGTACTTC.

The rearrangement joins TRBV6-5 to TRBJ2-7, with D possibly being TRBD1 (6 bases). Trimming removed 6 bases from V and 1 base from J, with 13 bases in between. The germline V gene encodes CDR1 MNHEY and CDR2 SVGAGI. CDR3 length: 14 residues. The CDR3 sequence: CASRRGHESYEQYV. CDR3 in DNA: TGTGCCAGCAGGAGGGGACACGAGTCCTACGAGCAGTACGTC.